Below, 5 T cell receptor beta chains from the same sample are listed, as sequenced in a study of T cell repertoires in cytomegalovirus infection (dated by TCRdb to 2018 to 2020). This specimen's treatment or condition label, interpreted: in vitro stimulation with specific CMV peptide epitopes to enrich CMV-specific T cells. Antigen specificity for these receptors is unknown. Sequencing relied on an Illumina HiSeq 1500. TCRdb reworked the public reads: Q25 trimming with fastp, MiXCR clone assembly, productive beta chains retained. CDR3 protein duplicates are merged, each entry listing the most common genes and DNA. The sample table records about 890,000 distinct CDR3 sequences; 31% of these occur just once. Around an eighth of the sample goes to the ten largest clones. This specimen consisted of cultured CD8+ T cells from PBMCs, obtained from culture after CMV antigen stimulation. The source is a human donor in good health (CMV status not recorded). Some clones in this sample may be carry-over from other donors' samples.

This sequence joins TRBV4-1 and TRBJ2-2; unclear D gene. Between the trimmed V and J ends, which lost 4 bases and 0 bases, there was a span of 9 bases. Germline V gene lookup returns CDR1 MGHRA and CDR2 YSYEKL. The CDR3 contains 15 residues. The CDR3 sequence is CASSPLTPNTGELFF. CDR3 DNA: TGCGCCAGCAGCCCCCTGACCCCGAACACCGGGGAGCTGTTTTTT.

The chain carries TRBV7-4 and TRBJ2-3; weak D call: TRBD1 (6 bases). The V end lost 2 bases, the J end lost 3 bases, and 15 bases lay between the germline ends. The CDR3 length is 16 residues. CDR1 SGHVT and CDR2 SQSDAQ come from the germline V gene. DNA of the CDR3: TGTGCCAGCAGCTTAATTCGGGACAAGGTAACAGATACGCAGTATTTT. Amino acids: CASSLIRDKVTDTQYF.

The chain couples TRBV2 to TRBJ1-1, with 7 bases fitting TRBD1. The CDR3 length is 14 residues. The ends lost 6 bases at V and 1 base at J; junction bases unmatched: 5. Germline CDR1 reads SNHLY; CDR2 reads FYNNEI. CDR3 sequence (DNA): TGTGCCAGCAGCGAACAGGGGAGGAACACTGAAGCTTTCTTT. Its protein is CASSEQGRNTEAFF.

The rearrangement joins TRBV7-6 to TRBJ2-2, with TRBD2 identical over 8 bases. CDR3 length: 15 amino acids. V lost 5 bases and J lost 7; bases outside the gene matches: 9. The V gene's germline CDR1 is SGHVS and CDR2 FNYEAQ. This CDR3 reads CASSPGRGEIGELFF. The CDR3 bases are TGTGCCAGCAGCCCCGGGCGGGGGGAAATCGGGGAGCTGTTTTTT.

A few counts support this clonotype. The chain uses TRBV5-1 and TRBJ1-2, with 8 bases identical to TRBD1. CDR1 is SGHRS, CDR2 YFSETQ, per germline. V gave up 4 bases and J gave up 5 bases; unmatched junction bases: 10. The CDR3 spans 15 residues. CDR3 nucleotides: TGCGCCAGCAGCCCAATGGGGCAGGGGGCTTATGGCTACACCTTC. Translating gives CASSPMGQGAYGYTF.